These T cell receptor beta chains were read from a single sample in a study of shared clonotypes between healthy human individuals. TCRdb keeps only in-frame clones here, not all; method: immunoSEQ multiplex PCR. The data contain 1,500,000 or so clones, roughly 95% of them singletons. The sample was naive CD4+ T cells sorted from blood. The receptors originated from a man younger than 45 in good health. CDR3s include the opening cysteine and the closing phenylalanine or tryptophan. A D gene is named only where the DNA matches it firmly. Clone size, where shown, is once, few, many, or a class for clones that have expanded.

clone_size j_call d_call v_call cdr3_nt cdr3_aa
. TRBJ1-5 . TRBV30 TGTGCCTGGAGTGAGGGGGGAAGCAATCAGCCCCAGCATTTT CAWSEGGSNQPQHF
. TRBJ2-4 . TRBV28 TGTGCCAGCAGGAAGACAGAAGTAAACATTCAGTACTTC CASRKTEVNIQYF
. TRBJ1-2 . TRBV28 TGTGCCAGCAGTCCGGGGGGGGGCTTCCCGCGCTACACCTTC CASSPGGGFPRYTF
. TRBJ2-1 . TRBV7-2 TGTGCCAGCAGCTTATATTGGGGAGTAGGGGACTTGTGGAATGAGCAGTTCTTC CASSLYWGVGDLWNEQFF
once TRBJ2-7 . TRBV9 TGTGCCAGCAGCGTAGGCCCAGGCAACGAGCAGTACTTC CASSVGPGNEQYF
. TRBJ2-1 TRBD2 TRBV5-1 TGCGCCAGCAGCTTGAGGGGCCTAGCGGGGATAGGCGCCTACAATGAGCAGTTCTTC CASSLRGLAGIGAYNEQFF
. TRBJ2-2 . TRBV18 TGTGCCAGCTCACCGGGGGGCAGCGGGGAGCTGTTTTTT CASSPGGSGELFF
. TRBJ2-5 . TRBV9 TGTGCCAGCAGCGTAGCGGGGACCCTGGGGGAGACCCAGTACTTC CASSVAGTLGETQYF
. TRBJ1-5 TRBD1 TRBV2 TGTGCCAGCAGTACACAGGGGGATCAGCCCCAGCATTTT CASSTQGDQPQHF
. TRBJ2-3 . TRBV11-2 TGTGCCAGCAGCTCCTGGGACTGGCTCCGCACAGATACGCAGTATTTT CASSSWDWLRTDTQYF
. TRBJ2-1 TRBD2 TRBV6-1 TGTGCCAGCAGTGAAGCGCAGTCTAGCGGGTCCTACAATGAGCAGTTCTTC CASSEAQSSGSYNEQFF
. TRBJ2-7 . TRBV14 TGTGCCAGCAGCCAAGACTCGGGGCAGTCTCAGTACTTC CASSQDSGQSQYF
. TRBJ2-5 . TRBV29-1 TGCAGCGTTGCCGCTTCTCAACTTAAGTACTTC CSVAASQLKYF
. TRBJ2-2 . TRBV7-8 TGTGCCAGCAGCTTAGACAGGGTTATCAGTCCCGGGGAGCTGTTTTTT CASSLDRVISPGELFF
. TRBJ2-7 TRBD2 TRBV10-2 TGCGCCAGCAGGGAGACTAGCGTCCCTACAGCACCCCTTTACGAGCAGTACTTC CASRETSVPTAPLYEQYF
. TRBJ2-4 . TRBV14 TGTGCCAGCAGCCAAGCCGGGGCTATAAACATTCAGTACTTC CASSQAGAINIQYF
. TRBJ1-1 . TRBV18 TGTGCCAGCTCACTCAATGGGGCAATAGAGGCTGAAGCTTTCTTT CASSLNGAIEAEAFF
. TRBJ2-1 TRBD2 TRBV2 TGTGCCAGCAGTGGACTACGGGGGGATTCCAATGAGCAGTTCTTC CASSGLRGDSNEQFF
. TRBJ1-1 . TRBV28 TGTGCCAGCAGTTCAGGGCTGAACACTGAAGCTTTCTTT CASSSGLNTEAFF
. TRBJ2-1 TRBD2 TRBV27 TGTGCCAGCAGTTCGGGACTAGCGGGACTACCTTACAATGAGCAGTTCTTC CASSSGLAGLPYNEQFF
. TRBJ2-2 TRBD1 TRBV5-4 TGTGCCAGCAGAGCGACAGGGGGCCACGGGGAGCTGTTTTTT CASRATGGHGELFF
. TRBJ2-1 TRBD2 TRBV10-1 TGCGCCAGCAGTGAATCTAGCGGGAATTACAATGAGCAGTTCTTC CASSESSGNYNEQFF
. TRBJ2-5 . TRBV5-1 TGCGCCAGCAGCTCCGGACGTCAAGAGACCCAGTACTTC CASSSGRQETQYF
. TRBJ2-5 . TRBV14 TGTGCCAGCAGCCAGACCGGGACCCCCGTGGTAGAGACCCAGTACTTC CASSQTGTPVVETQYF
once TRBJ2-1 . TRBV7-2 TGTGCCAGCAGCTTAACAACCGCTAGCTCCTATGAGCAGTTCTTC CASSLTTASSYEQFF
few TRBJ1-2 . TRBV29-1 TGCAGCGTGGAAGGTAGTGCTAACTATGGCTACACCTTC CSVEGSANYGYTF
. TRBJ1-5 . TRBV9 TGTGCCAGCAGCATCTATAGCCACAGGAGGAATCAGCCCCAGCATTTT CASSIYSHRRNQPQHF
. TRBJ2-7 TRBD2 TRBV5-1 TGCGCCAGCACCTCTGGACTAGCGGGAGGGAACGAGCAGTACTTC CASTSGLAGGNEQYF
. TRBJ2-5 TRBD2 TRBV5-1 TGCGCCAGCACGCTAGCGGGAGGGCCAGGAGAGACCCAGTACTTC CASTLAGGPGETQYF
. TRBJ2-1 TRBD2 TRBV5-1 TGCGCCAGCCAGGGGACTAGCGGGCGCAATGAGCAGTTCTTC CASQGTSGRNEQFF
. TRBJ2-7 TRBD2 TRBV28 TGTGCCAGCAGACTAGCGGGAGGTTACGAGCAGTACTTC CASRLAGGYEQYF
. TRBJ1-3 . TRBV2 TGTGCCAGCAGTGTGGGGGGCTCTGGAAACACCATATATTTT CASSVGGSGNTIYF
. TRBJ2-1 . TRBV4-2 TGTGCCAGCAGCCAAGATCCTTTAGGGGAGATGAGGGACAATGAGCAGTTCTTC CASSQDPLGEMRDNEQFF
. TRBJ1-1 . TRBV10-1 TGCGCCAGCAGTCCTCGGACTCAGAGGGGAGTGGCTTTCTTT CASSPRTQRGVAFF
. TRBJ2-3 . TRBV19 TGTGCCAGTAGTTTGTCTACAACAGATACGCAGTATTTT CASSLSTTDTQYF
. TRBJ2-6 . TRBV2 TGTGCCAGCAGTTGGACTACCTCTGGGGCCAACGTCCTGACTTTC CASSWTTSGANVLTF
. TRBJ1-2 TRBD1 TRBV7-2 TGTGCCAGCAGCTTCGGTGGGCAGGGGGCATCCTATGGCTACACCTTC CASSFGGQGASYGYTF
. TRBJ2-7 . TRBV30 TGTGCCTGGAGTGTCGGCAGGGCGGTTGAGCAGTACTTC CAWSVGRAVEQYF
. TRBJ1-1 TRBD1 TRBV4-3 TGCGCCAGCAGCCAAGAAAACAGGGGGACTGAAGCTTTCTTT CASSQENRGTEAFF
. TRBJ2-3 . TRBV5-4 TGTGCCAGCAGCTTGGCAGGAACAGATACGCAGTATTTT CASSLAGTDTQYF
. TRBJ2-3 . TRBV2 TGTGCCAGCAGTGAAGGGGGGACGCAGTATTTT CASSEGGTQYF
. TRBJ2-1 . TRBV11-3 TGTGCCAGCAGCTTAGATTCCCGGGAGAGCTCCTACAATGAGCAGTTCTTC CASSLDSRESSYNEQFF
. TRBJ2-1 . TRBV5-4 TGTGCCAGCAGCTTCGGGGGAGAGGATCACAATGAGCAGTTCTTC CASSFGGEDHNEQFF
. TRBJ1-1 . TRBV18 TGTGCCAGCTCACCTAGAGGGATTTATTACACTGAAGCTTTCTTT CASSPRGIYYTEAFF
. TRBJ2-7 . TRBV28 TGTGCCAGCAGTTTAGACAGCACCTACGAGCAGTACTTC CASSLDSTYEQYF
. TRBJ2-1 TRBD2 TRBV9 TGTGCCAGCAGCGTAGTGACGAGCGGGAGTCAGTTCTTC CASSVVTSGSQFF
. TRBJ2-6 TRBD2 TRBV5-1 TGCGCCAGCAGCTTGGCCCCTACTAGCGGGAGAAGCTCTGGGGCCAACGTCCTGACTTTC CASSLAPTSGRSSGANVLTF
. TRBJ1-5 TRBD1 TRBV7-2 TGTGCCAGCAGCTTAGATGGACAGGGAAATCAGCCCCAGCATTTT CASSLDGQGNQPQHF
. TRBJ2-1 TRBD1 TRBV5-1 TGCGCCAGCAGCTTAGGACAGGGGACGAGCAATGAGCAGTTCTTC CASSLGQGTSNEQFF
. TRBJ2-3 . TRBV7-3 TGTGCCAGCAGCTTAGGTCTGGAGGGAAGCACAGATACGCAGTATTTT CASSLGLEGSTDTQYF
. TRBJ1-4 . TRBV5-1 TGCGCCAGCAGCAGGAACAGGGCAACTAATGAAAAACTGTTTTTT CASSRNRATNEKLFF
. TRBJ2-3 . TRBV29-1 TGCAGCGGAAGGAAGGGGGTGCATAGCACAGATACGCAGTATTTT CSGRKGVHSTDTQYF
. TRBJ2-1 TRBD2 TRBV28 TGTGCCAGCAGTTCGCCCACCGGGACAGGGTCCTCACTAGCGGGAGGGCCAGGGTTCTTC CASSSPTGTGSSLAGGPGFF
. TRBJ2-7 . TRBV7-9 TGTGCCAGCAGCTTAGTCCACGAGCAGTACTTC CASSLVHEQYF
. TRBJ1-2 . TRBV27 TGTGCCAGCAAAGAAGCTGGACGGGAGAACTATGGCTACACCTTC CASKEAGRENYGYTF
. TRBJ2-7 . TRBV11-2 TGTGCCAGCAGCTTGCTGGTTGGGGGCGGAGGGGAGCAGTACTTC CASSLLVGGGGEQYF
. TRBJ2-7 TRBD2 TRBV28 TGTGCCAGCAGTGGGGGAGGGAGGTACGAGCAGTACTTC CASSGGGRYEQYF
once TRBJ1-5 TRBD1 TRBV7-8 TGTGCCAGCAGCCCACGGGACAGGGCTATGTATAGCAATCAGCCCCAGCATTTT CASSPRDRAMYSNQPQHF
once TRBJ2-2 . TRBV18 TGTGCCAGCTCACCCCTGGGCCACGGGAACGCGAACACCGGGGAGCTGTTTTTT CASSPLGHGNANTGELFF